A selection of T cell receptor beta chains follows, all from one sample in a study of T-cell memory formation after mild COVID-19. TCRdb reanalysed the 5' RACE reads using MiXCR and keeps one entry per CDR3 protein. The sample lists 150,000 to 200,000 distinct CDR3 sequences; less than 20% were seen once. Sequencing was done on a sample of PBMCs or a T cell subset sorted from them (not recorded which). The receptors shown here come from a man aged 18 to 29 who had mild COVID-19 (a few samples of this study predate the infection). Cell type and time point are not known. The CDR3 runs from the conserved cysteine through the conserved F or W. D genes are given only for firm matches. Part of the rows lack a size; the others show once, few, many or a class for expanded clones.

j_call: TRBJ1-2; d_call: NA; clone_size: NA; v_call: TRBV29-1; cdr3_nt: TGCAGCGCCGGGGACACTAACTATGGCTACACCTTC; cdr3_aa: CSAGDTNYGYTF
j_call: TRBJ1-4; d_call: NA; clone_size: few; v_call: TRBV19; cdr3_nt: TGTGCCAGTGAGTTTTATGAAAAACTGTTTTTT; cdr3_aa: CASEFYEKLFF
j_call: TRBJ1-1; d_call: NA; clone_size: NA; v_call: TRBV24-1; cdr3_nt: TGTGCCATGTATACAAAGGTAGCTTTCTTT; cdr3_aa: CAMYTKVAFF
j_call: TRBJ2-3; d_call: NA; clone_size: NA; v_call: TRBV7-2; cdr3_nt: TGTGCCAGCAGCTTACTAGAGCGCACAGATACGCAGTATTTT; cdr3_aa: CASSLLERTDTQYF
j_call: TRBJ2-5; d_call: NA; clone_size: NA; v_call: TRBV20-1; cdr3_nt: TGCAGTGCTAGGAGGGTGGGGCCACAAGAGACCCAGTACTTC; cdr3_aa: CSARRVGPQETQYF
j_call: TRBJ2-5; d_call: NA; clone_size: NA; v_call: TRBV14; cdr3_nt: TGTGCCAGCAGCCCGTCTCAGGCTACCCAGTACTTC; cdr3_aa: CASSPSQATQYF
j_call: TRBJ2-5; d_call: NA; clone_size: NA; v_call: TRBV9; cdr3_nt: TGTGCCAGCAGCGTAGTCCCCCGGGAGACCCAGTACTTC; cdr3_aa: CASSVVPRETQYF
j_call: TRBJ1-4; d_call: NA; clone_size: many; v_call: TRBV3-1; cdr3_nt: TGTGCCAGCAGCCAAGATACGGGGGCGAATGAAAAACTGTTTTTT; cdr3_aa: CASSQDTGANEKLFF
j_call: TRBJ2-1; d_call: NA; clone_size: NA; v_call: TRBV15; cdr3_nt: TGTGCCACCAGCGTGGGGTACAATGAGCAGTTCTTC; cdr3_aa: CATSVGYNEQFF
j_call: TRBJ2-6; d_call: NA; clone_size: many; v_call: TRBV20-1; cdr3_nt: TGCAGTGGGGGTCAGGGCTCTGGGGCCAACGTCCTGACTTTC; cdr3_aa: CSGGQGSGANVLTF
j_call: TRBJ1-1; d_call: NA; clone_size: few; v_call: TRBV5-1; cdr3_nt: TGCGCCAGCAGCTATGACAGCTTCACTGAAGCTTTCTTT; cdr3_aa: CASSYDSFTEAFF
j_call: TRBJ2-3; d_call: NA; clone_size: few; v_call: TRBV12-3/TRBV12-4; cdr3_nt: TGTGCCAGCAGTTTCTGGGGCGGGGCTGCAGATACGCAGTATTTT; cdr3_aa: CASSFWGGAADTQYF
j_call: TRBJ2-5; d_call: NA; clone_size: few; v_call: TRBV23-1; cdr3_nt: TGCGCCAGCATTTCCTCCGGGGTTACCCAGTACTTC; cdr3_aa: CASISSGVTQYF
j_call: TRBJ2-5; d_call: TRBD2; clone_size: NA; v_call: TRBV27; cdr3_nt: TGTGCCAGCAGTTCCAGGGCTAGCGGGGACCAAGAGACCCAGTACTTC; cdr3_aa: CASSSRASGDQETQYF
j_call: TRBJ1-1; d_call: NA; clone_size: NA; v_call: TRBV7-8; cdr3_nt: TGTGCCAGCAGCTTAGTGGGCGGTGATAACACTGAAGCTTTCTTT; cdr3_aa: CASSLVGGDNTEAFF
j_call: TRBJ2-3; d_call: TRBD2; clone_size: many; v_call: TRBV29-1; cdr3_nt: TGCAGCGTTTGGAAAGCGGGGGTCACAGATACGCAGTATTTT; cdr3_aa: CSVWKAGVTDTQYF
j_call: TRBJ2-5; d_call: NA; clone_size: few; v_call: TRBV7-8; cdr3_nt: TGTGCCAGCAGCTTAGACAGGGTAGTCGTGACCCAGTACTTC; cdr3_aa: CASSLDRVVVTQYF
j_call: TRBJ1-1; d_call: NA; clone_size: NA; v_call: TRBV7-9; cdr3_nt: TGTGCCAGCAGTGTATCTGGGGCCGTGGATGAAGCTTTCTTT; cdr3_aa: CASSVSGAVDEAFF
j_call: TRBJ1-2; d_call: NA; clone_size: NA; v_call: TRBV5-6; cdr3_nt: TGTGCCAGCAGCTCGAGGGACTATGGCTACACCTTC; cdr3_aa: CASSSRDYGYTF
j_call: TRBJ1-2; d_call: TRBD1; clone_size: NA; v_call: TRBV12-3/TRBV12-4; cdr3_nt: TGTGCCAGCAGTTTAGCGGGTGCAGGGGGCAGTGGCTACACCTTC; cdr3_aa: CASSLAGAGGSGYTF
j_call: TRBJ2-3; d_call: NA; clone_size: many; v_call: TRBV29-1; cdr3_nt: TGCAGCCTCATCTTTGCAGATACGCAGTATTTT; cdr3_aa: CSLIFADTQYF
j_call: TRBJ1-1; d_call: NA; clone_size: few; v_call: TRBV12-5; cdr3_nt: TGTGCTAGTGGTCAGCCCACTGAAGCTTTCTTT; cdr3_aa: CASGQPTEAFF
j_call: TRBJ2-2; d_call: NA; clone_size: few; v_call: TRBV5-1; cdr3_nt: TGCGCCAGCAGCTTTACGAAAACGAACACCGGGGAGCTGTTTTTT; cdr3_aa: CASSFTKTNTGELFF
j_call: TRBJ1-1; d_call: NA; clone_size: NA; v_call: TRBV7-8; cdr3_nt: TGTGCCAGCAGTTGGACTGGGGGAGGTACTGAAGCTTTCTTT; cdr3_aa: CASSWTGGGTEAFF
j_call: TRBJ2-5; d_call: TRBD2; clone_size: few; v_call: TRBV10-3; cdr3_nt: TGTGCCATCGGGGAGACTAGCGGTAATTTTCAAGAGACCCAGTACTTC; cdr3_aa: CAIGETSGNFQETQYF
j_call: TRBJ2-2; d_call: TRBD1; clone_size: few; v_call: TRBV25-1; cdr3_nt: TGTGCCAGCAGTGATGCAGGACAGGGGGACAGGGAGCTGTTTTTT; cdr3_aa: CASSDAGQGDRELFF
j_call: TRBJ1-2; d_call: NA; clone_size: NA; v_call: TRBV7-9; cdr3_nt: TGTGCCAGCAGCTACCCCGGGAGCGGTCGCTACACCTTC; cdr3_aa: CASSYPGSGRYTF
j_call: TRBJ2-1; d_call: NA; clone_size: NA; v_call: TRBV5-1; cdr3_nt: TGCGCCAGCTGGGGCCGCGGGTGGAACAATGAGCAGTTCTTC; cdr3_aa: CASWGRGWNNEQFF
j_call: TRBJ2-3; d_call: TRBD2; clone_size: few; v_call: TRBV5-1; cdr3_nt: TGCGCCAGCAGGCCGGGACTAGTCTCAGATACGCAGTATTTT; cdr3_aa: CASRPGLVSDTQYF
j_call: TRBJ2-3; d_call: NA; clone_size: NA; v_call: TRBV5-4; cdr3_nt: TGTGCCAGCAGCCCGGACAGCCGCACAGATACGCAGTATTTT; cdr3_aa: CASSPDSRTDTQYF
j_call: TRBJ2-5; d_call: NA; clone_size: NA; v_call: TRBV7-3; cdr3_nt: TGTGCCAGCAGCTTTATACAGGGAGGGACCCAGTACTTC; cdr3_aa: CASSFIQGGTQYF
j_call: TRBJ1-2; d_call: NA; clone_size: NA; v_call: TRBV20-1; cdr3_nt: TGCAGTGCTTGGACGGACTATGGCTACACCTTC; cdr3_aa: CSAWTDYGYTF
j_call: TRBJ2-1; d_call: TRBD2; clone_size: NA; v_call: TRBV20-1; cdr3_nt: TGCAGTGCTGCCCTAGCGGGGGCCGGGAATGAGCAGTTCTTC; cdr3_aa: CSAALAGAGNEQFF
j_call: TRBJ2-2; d_call: TRBD2; clone_size: many; v_call: TRBV15; cdr3_nt: TGTGCCACCAGCTCCCTGGGGACTAGCGGGGGGAAGAACACCGGGGAGCTGTTTTTT; cdr3_aa: CATSSLGTSGGKNTGELFF
j_call: TRBJ2-3; d_call: TRBD2; clone_size: few; v_call: TRBV5-1; cdr3_nt: TGCGCCAGCAGCGCTAGCGGGCAGGGAGATACGCAGTATTTT; cdr3_aa: CASSASGQGDTQYF
j_call: TRBJ1-6; d_call: NA; clone_size: once; v_call: TRBV10-3; cdr3_nt: TGTGCCACTGGGAAGGAAGGCCCTGTCTCACCCCTCCACTTT; cdr3_aa: CATGKEGPVSPLHF
j_call: TRBJ1-2; d_call: TRBD1; clone_size: few; v_call: TRBV5-1; cdr3_nt: TGCGCCAGCAGCTTGGCCCTGCCAGGGGGCGGAGGTGGCTACACCTTC; cdr3_aa: CASSLALPGGGGGYTF
j_call: TRBJ2-3; d_call: TRBD2; clone_size: few; v_call: TRBV9; cdr3_nt: TGTGCCAGCAGCAGCGGACTAGCGGGGGGCATCAGCACAGATACGCAGTATTTT; cdr3_aa: CASSSGLAGGISTDTQYF
j_call: TRBJ2-5; d_call: TRBD2; clone_size: few; v_call: TRBV20-1; cdr3_nt: TGCAGTGCTAGCGGGGGGGAGACCCAGTACTTC; cdr3_aa: CSASGGETQYF
j_call: TRBJ2-1; d_call: TRBD2; clone_size: few; v_call: TRBV9; cdr3_nt: TGTGCCAGCAGCCCAATAGCGGGGGGGCACGTTGAGCAGTTCTTC; cdr3_aa: CASSPIAGGHVEQFF
j_call: TRBJ2-1; d_call: NA; clone_size: NA; v_call: TRBV3-1; cdr3_nt: TGTGCCAGCAGCCAAGATGGCCCTAGTGAGCAGTTCTTC; cdr3_aa: CASSQDGPSEQFF